The clone carrying this TCR beta chain has just a few counts. It was unsorted whole blood that yielded blood RNA, and germline DNA was also extracted. This sample stems from a study of tumor-infiltrating lymphocytes in primary liver carcinoma. CDR1 and CDR2 (germline): MNHEY, SVGEGT. V was clipped by 6 bases and J by 7 bases; unmatched bases: 14. The CDR3 is made up of 16 amino acids. TCR beta cDNA was prepared out of around 460 ng total RNA by means of a constant-region primer. Libraries covering TCR beta were generated through three nested multiplex PCR rounds (using a slightly modified ARM-PCR). Researchers ran the first two PCR rounds for roughly 10 cycles each with TRBV1-TRBV30 forward primers and a C-beta reverse primer. Each CDR3 protein is one row after TCRdb ran MiXCR on the multiplex PCR reads. The table has around 330,000 distinct CDR3 sequences, 50% to 60% seen once.

The chain uses TRBV6-2 or TRBV6-3 and TRBJ1-5; 8 bases align to TRBD1. The sequence derives from a woman in her twenties or thirties with primary liver carcinoma and hepatitis B virus infection. Sequencing was done on a sample of peripheral blood. CDR3 DNA sequence: TGTGCCAGCAGACGCCATACAGGGGGAGGAAGGCAGCCCCAGCATTTT. It translates to CASRRHTGGGRQPQHF.